This T cell receptor (beta chain) was captured in a study of T-cell reconstitution after alpha-beta-depleted transplantation in children. Study conclusions and caveats: At the one-year point after transplant, T-cell counts and TCRbeta diversity were found to come mostly from T cells that had been newly produced.

This CDR3 is built from 15 residues. V lost 2 bases, J lost 4 bases, and 12 bases lay in between. Germline CDR1 SGHAT, CDR2 FQNNGV. This clonotype was detected a few times. Its antigen is unknown. The TCRbeta library incorporated unique molecular identifiers. TCRdb used MiXCR to reprocess the PCR reads, holding one entry per CDR3 protein. The data show around 370,000 distinct CDR3 sequences, with about 17% seen just once and around 38% held by the top ten. The J gene is TRBJ2-1, the V gene TRBV11-2; TRBD2 might be the D (6 bases). This TCR was sampled from a male patient aged 2-15 years who had a stem cell transplant for acute lymphoblastic leukemia, so the T cells may come from the graft donor. The sample consisted of PBMCs, mostly from graft donor cells, taken 360 days after TCRalphabeta/CD19-depleted stem cell transplant. The CDR3 DNA follows: TGTGCCAGCAGCTTATTTGCGCGGGGTTACAATGAGCAGTTCTTC. Residues: CASSLFARGYNEQFF.